This entry lists 8 T cell receptor beta chains sequenced from one sample in a study of blood T cell repertoires in COVID-19. Profiled with immunoSEQ multiplex PCR; TCRdb holds only in-frame clones, not every one. The sample includes roughly 380,000 clones, roughly 84% seen only once; the top ten take just under 3%. Sequences were obtained from PBMCs or T cells enriched from blood (not recorded which). These receptors all stem from a woman in her twenties or thirties who had recovered from COVID-19.

J is TRBJ1-1 and V is TRBV5-4; D is unresolved. CDR3 length equals 14 residues. Trimming removed 4 bases from V and 6 bases from J, with 16 bases in between. Germline loops: CDR1 SGHNT, CDR2 YYREEE (reference sequence). This chain's CDR3 is CASSQRPVGAEAFF. The CDR3 DNA reads as TGTGCCAGCAGCCAGCGGCCGGTAGGCGCTGAAGCTTTCTTT.

Only one count was recorded for this clone. The V gene is TRBV12-1, the J gene TRBJ2-3; TRBD2, the D gene given by the table, was not confirmed from the DNA. TRBV12-1 is a documented pseudogene. CDR3 size: 12 residues. CDR3 sequence reads: CASSLSTDTQYF. In DNA, the CDR3 is TGTGCCAGCAGCCTAAGCACAGATACGCAGTATTTT.

The rearrangement links TRBV19 to TRBJ1-4, with 8 bases that match TRBD1. J gave up 3 bases and V 4 bases, and 13 bases lay outside the gene matches. The germline V gene has CDR1 LNHDA and CDR2 SQIVND (reference sequence). The CDR3 totals 18 residues. DNA for the CDR3: TGTGCCAGTAGTACCAGGACAGGGATCCCTTCTGCTAATGAAAAACTGTTTTTT. It translates to CASSTRTGIPSANEKLFF.

The chain links TRBV18 to TRBJ1-5; no clear D. The CDR3 loop spans 14 amino acids. The V gene's germline CDR1 is KGHSH and CDR2 LQKENI. V was pared by 4 bases and J by 4 bases, with 11 bases between. CDR3: CASSLSNGNQPQHF. CDR3 nucleotide sequence: TGTGCCAGCTCACTTTCGAACGGGAATCAGCCCCAGCATTTT.

The chain uses TRBV2 and TRBJ2-3; 8 nucleotides match TRBD2. Trimming removed 9 bases from V and 1 base from J; junction bases left unmatched: 15. CDR1 and CDR2 from the germline V gene are SNHLY and FYNNEI. The length of the CDR3 is 17 residues. CDR3 sequence: CARTSGGAGTRTDTQYF. CDR3 coding DNA: TGTGCCAGGACGTCGGGGGGGGCAGGGACCCGCACAGATACGCAGTATTTT.

The rearrangement uses TRBV4-2 and TRBJ2-6; no reliable D call. CDR3 length equals 17 residues. Germline V gene lookup returns CDR1 LGHNA and CDR2 YNFKEQ. V lost 4 bases and J 4 bases, leaving 17 bases between the germline ends. Here the CDR3 DNA reads TGTGCCAGCAGCCGTGGGCTTCAACCGTCGGGGGCCAACGTCCTGACTTTC. This encodes CASSRGLQPSGANVLTF.

With regard to this clone: The sample contains more than one DNA sequence encoding this CDR3. This chain joins TRBV15 and TRBJ2-7; 8 nucleotides agree with TRBD2. Trimming cost V 0 bases and J 3 bases; bases outside gene matches: 1. Germline values: CDR1 LNHNV, CDR2 YYDKDF (reference sequence). The length of the CDR3 is 14 residues. The CDR3: CATSRDRGGYEQYF. The DNA for the CDR3 is TGTGCCACCAGCAGAGATCGGGGGGGCTACGAGCAGTACTTC.

This rearrangement joins TRBV18 to TRBJ2-2; 8 bases fit TRBD2. V was pared by 2 bases and J by 0 bases, with 8 bases of the junction left unmatched. The CDR3 is 18 residues long. CDR1 KGHSH and CDR2 LQKENI come from the germline V gene. The CDR3 loop is CASSPSRVAGSNTGELFF. DNA of the CDR3: TGTGCCAGCTCACCAAGCCGGGTAGCGGGATCGAACACCGGGGAGCTGTTTTTT.